Below, 18 T cell receptor beta chains from the same sample are listed, as sequenced in a study of blood T cell repertoires in COVID-19. Measured with immunoSEQ multiplex PCR; TCRdb has only the in-frame clones, and not every one. Of fewer than 110,000 clones in the sample, about 90% were seen once. Sequencing used peripheral blood. These receptors all come from a human donor in a cohort sampled during active COVID-19.

The CDR3 nucleotides are TGTGCCAGCAGCTTAGCTCTTACTTGGTCCTCTGGAAACACCATATATTTT. Translated: CASSLALTWSSGNTIYF. The genes are TRBV7-9 and TRBJ1-3; D is uncertain. V dropped 0 bases and J dropped 0 bases, with 12 bases sitting between them. The CDR3 has 17 residues. CDR1 is SEHNR and CDR2 is FQNEAQ in the germline V gene (reference sequence).

In its sample, this clone was seen once. The CDR3: CASSLLNGGRTTDTQYF. The CDR3, as DNA: TGTGCCAGCAGCTTATTGAACGGCGGGAGGACCACAGATACGCAGTATTTT. The chain is built from TRBV7-6 and TRBJ2-3, with 8 bases identical to TRBD2. Germline V gene data show CDR1 as SGHVS and CDR2 as FNYEAQ. The trim removed 2 bases at V and 2 bases at J, leaving 9 bases unmatched. CDR3 size: 17 residues.

The V call is TRBV6-4, the J call TRBJ2-3, with D unclear. Trimming shortened V by 1 base and J by 2 bases, and 10 bases separated the two germline ends. Germline values: CDR1 MRHNA, CDR2 SNTAGT. The CDR3 extends over 15 amino acids. The chain's CDR3 is CASSDYPLNTDTQYF. The CDR3 DNA follows: TGTGCCAGCAGTGACTACCCACTAAACACAGATACGCAGTATTTT.

The chain carries TRBV27 and TRBJ2-2; D unresolved. The CDR3 is 13 amino acids. The germline V and J ends were trimmed by 4 bases and 4 bases, with 7 bases remaining between them. The germline V gene has CDR1 MNHEY and CDR2 SMNVEV (reference sequence). CDR3 bases: TGTGCCAGCAGTTATCTAAGCACCGGGGAGCTGTTTTTT. Protein sequence: CASSYLSTGELFF.

Many counts were recorded for this clone. The V and J genes are TRBV11-2 and TRBJ2-1; D remains ambiguous. Germline lookup yields CDR1 SGHAT and CDR2 FQNNGV. This CDR3 region has 13 residues. Trimming stripped 1 base from V and 7 bases from J, with 8 bases between. In nucleotides, the CDR3 is TGTGCCAGCAGCTTAGGGTTGGAGAATGAGCAGTTCTTC. It encodes CASSLGLENEQFF.

This chain uses TRBV24-1 with TRBJ2-2, with 11 bases fitting TRBD1. After removal of 2 bases from V and 1 base from J, the junction contained 5 bases not matched to a gene. From germline, CDR1 is KGHDR and CDR2 SFDVKD. This CDR3 spans 18 amino acids. Here the CDR3 reads CATSDSGTGGQNTGELFF. The CDR3 DNA reads as TGTGCCACCAGTGATTCCGGGACAGGGGGTCAGAACACCGGGGAGCTGTTTTTT.

This clone appeared a few times. The chain has TRBV2 and TRBJ1-2; 7 bases align to TRBD1. CDR3 size: 13 residues. The trim removed 4 bases at V and 3 bases at J, leaving 2 bases unmatched. From germline, CDR1 is SNHLY and CDR2 FYNNEI. This CDR3 is CASSGTGDYGYTF. CDR3 DNA: TGTGCCAGCAGTGGGACAGGCGACTATGGCTACACCTTC. The variable domain in full, completed from reference TRBV2 and TRBJ1-2, reads EPEVTQTPSHQVTQMGQEVILRCVPISNHLYFYWYRQILGQKVEFLVSFYNNEISEKSEIFDDQFSVERPDGSNFTLKIRSTKLEDSAMYFCASSGTGDYGYTFGSGTRLTVV.

The chain uses TRBV11-3 and TRBJ2-1, with D perhaps TRBD1 (6 bases). The V end was cut by 4 bases, the J end by 4 bases, with 11 bases between. The CDR3 has 14 amino acids. Germline V lookup: CDR1 SGHNT, CDR2 YENEEA. Here the CDR3 DNA reads TGTGCCAGCAGCTCCTACGGACAGTACAATGAGCAGTTCTTC. Translating it yields CASSSYGQYNEQFF. The whole variable domain, filled in from reference TRBV11-3 and TRBJ2-1, reads EAGVVQSPRYKIIEKKQPVAFWCNPISGHNTLYWYLQNLGQGPELLIRYENEEAVDDSQLPKDRFSAERLKGVDSTLKIQPAELGDSAVYLCASSSYGQYNEQFFGPGTRLTVL.

V is TRBV7-9 and J is TRBJ2-7; 14 nucleotides align to TRBD2. V lost 7 bases and J lost 4; bases outside the gene matches: 12. Germline values: CDR1 SEHNR, CDR2 FQNEAQ (reference sequence). The CDR3 consists of 17 residues. The CDR3 protein is CASNIWMGTSGSYEQYF. For the CDR3, the DNA is TGTGCCAGCAACATCTGGATGGGGACTAGCGGGAGTTACGAGCAGTACTTC.

This clone was seen more than once but under ten times. The rearrangement links TRBV20-1 to TRBJ1-5, with D maybe TRBD1 (6 bases). This CDR3 is built from 14 residues. Trimming shortened V by 3 bases and J by 7 bases, and 16 bases separated the two germline ends. The germline CDR1 and CDR2 sequences are DFQATT and SNEGSKA (reference sequence). In nucleotides, the CDR3 is TGCAGTGCTAGTCTGCGGGGGGCGCGGCAGCCCCAGCATTTT. Encoded protein: CSASLRGARQPQHF.

CDR3 nucleotide sequence: TGTGCCAGCAGCGTAGGTGGACAAGGAAACACCATATATTTT. Translating it yields CASSVGGQGNTIYF. The chain is built from TRBV9 and TRBJ1-3, with D perhaps TRBD1 (5 bases). Trimming left V 0 bases short and J 4 bases short, with 8 bases between. This CDR3 spans 14 amino acids. Germline V gene lookup returns CDR1 SGDLS and CDR2 YYNGEE.

The gene calls are TRBV19 and TRBJ2-7, with D tentatively TRBD2 (6 bases). In germline, CDR1 is LNHDA, CDR2 SQIVND (reference sequence). Trimming took 4 bases from V and 0 from J, leaving 10 bases between them. This CDR3 is 14 amino acids long. This CDR3 is CASSTRDSSYEQYF. The CDR3 DNA reads as TGTGCCAGTAGTACCCGGGACTCCTCCTACGAGCAGTACTTC.

The V gene is TRBV5-8, the J gene TRBJ2-7, with 9 bases aligning to TRBD1. This CDR3 has 13 residues. V lost 0 bases, J lost 5 bases, and 0 bases stayed unmatched. Germline CDR1 reads SGHTS; CDR2 reads YDEGEE. CDR3 bases: TGTGCCAGCAGCTTGGGGGACAGGGACGAGCAGTACTTC. Its protein is CASSLGDRDEQYF.

The V gene is TRBV5-1, the J gene TRBJ1-2; D uncertain. The CDR3 consists of 12 residues. V lost 4 bases to trimming and J lost 1 base, with 5 bases between them. Germline loops: CDR1 SGHRS, CDR2 YFSETQ. For the CDR3, the DNA is TGCGCCAGCAGCGAGTTTAACTATGGCTACACCTTC. This gives the protein CASSEFNYGYTF.

This clone was recorded once. The V call is TRBV7-9, the J call TRBJ1-1; D is unclear. CDR3 size: 14 residues. Trimming took off 6 bases at V and 0 bases at J, with 11 bases between the two ends. Germline CDR1 SEHNR, CDR2 FQNEAQ (reference sequence). The CDR3 sequence: CASSSLHLNTEAFF. The CDR3 DNA is TGTGCCAGCAGTTCTTTACATTTGAACACTGAAGCTTTCTTT.

CDR3 coding DNA: TGTGCCAGCAGTCAGGGACAGGGGGCTTTCTACGAGCAGTACTTC. It is translated as CASSQGQGAFYEQYF. The genes are TRBV27 and TRBJ2-7, with TRBD1 identical over 12 bases. V shed 5 bases, J shed 3 bases, and the junction held 5 bases outside the gene matches. This CDR3 contains 15 residues. CDR1 MNHEY and CDR2 SMNVEV come from the germline V gene (reference sequence).

The V and J genes are TRBV19 and TRBJ2-1, with 9 bases fitting TRBD2. With 3 bases clipped from V and 8 bases from J, the junction kept 8 bases outside the gene matches. The CDR3 length is 15 residues. CDR1 and CDR2 (germline): LNHDA, SQIVND (reference sequence). The CDR3 sequence is CASSMALAGIYEQFF. The CDR3 DNA sequence: TGTGCCAGTAGTATGGCTCTAGCGGGGATCTATGAGCAGTTCTTC.

The CDR3 DNA is TGTGCCAGCAGCGATCCCCGGGACAGGGCAGAGGCAGATACGCAGTATTTT. Translation gives CASSDPRDRAEADTQYF. V is TRBV2 and J is TRBJ2-3; 9 nucleotides agree with TRBD1. V dropped 6 bases and J dropped 4; count of bases not matched to a gene: 14. The CDR3 length is 17 residues. Per germline, CDR1 SNHLY and CDR2 FYNNEI.